This T cell receptor (beta chain) was captured in a study of cytomegalovirus exposure and HLA in healthy donors (dated by TCRdb to 2017 to 2019). At the level of the whole study: The 666 repertoires of the first cohort and the roughly 110 validation repertoires were produced on the same platform, according to a later analysis. The study aimed to test whether signatures of past pathogen exposure could be identified by cataloging public T cell receptors. Besides the first cohort of around 700 subjects, a separate validation cohort made up of 120 different subjects was used. To predict cytomegalovirus infection status, the study combined high-throughput TCR immunosequencing, statistical association of individual TCRs with disease status, and machine learning.

Broad study findings and their caveats: In both the original and validation cohorts, the classifier was reported to diagnose cytomegalovirus status with high specificity and sensitivity. The validation cohort had no HLA typing available for a later analysis, so co-occurrence within that cohort was assessed over all 130 or so repertoires. A later analysis found that TCRs clustered in the first cohort also tended to co-occur in the roughly 120 validation repertoires, with 94% of cluster scores above 0. The authors suggested that the approach could potentially be generalized to other disease states and immunological phenotypes. The study gave a list of more than 150 TCR beta chains associated with cytomegalovirus. Across donors, most TCR sequences were observed very rarely, whereas some public TCRs were present in many individuals. Three of the identified cytomegalovirus-associated TCR beta chains were confirmed in vitro to be specific for cytomegalovirus antigens.

Library construction relied on the immunoSEQ multiplex PCR assay. For the original study's pipeline: A statistical classification framework was built for diagnosing cytomegalovirus status from the catalog of TCR beta chain sequences. TCRdb stores this immuneACCESS table with in-frame sequences only. Part of the clones is absent; in the studies checked, under half of the shortfall reflects unresolved V genes, and no reason is known for the rest. V, J and clone size derive from that table, while D and trimming were established from the DNA sequence. The sample data list 60,000 to 70,000 clones, and about 92% of these were observed just once. The ten biggest clones cover approximately 5.3% of the sample. Separate from the approximately 730-subject first cohort, the validation cohort of roughly 120 subjects was the group to which the donors belonged. For this clone: Its cognate antigen has yet to be identified. Base-call qualities are not available, and no considerably larger clone is one nucleotide away.

The clonotype comes from a man aged 18 to 30 in good health and CMV-seropositive. What was sequenced was PBMCs.

Here is the DNA: TGTGCCTGGAGTCCGGGGTTCGCGGGAGGGCGGAGCGAGCAGTACTTC. Translated, this gives CAWSPGFAGGRSEQYF. The rearrangement combines TRBV30 with TRBJ2-7, and 9 bases in between align with TRBD2. The CDR3 contains 16 residues, cysteine and phenylalanine counted. Only CDR3 DNA remains: 48 bases, in frame from the first base. CDR1 and CDR2 are drawn from the germline V gene (reference sequence): GTSNPN, SVGIG. V is cut back by 2 bases and J by 6 bases, with 14 bases in the junction unmatched.